These 28 T cell receptor beta chains came from one sample sequenced in a study of shared clonotypes between healthy human individuals. CD8 cells regarded as naive lacked CD45RO, were positively chosen for CCR7, and omitted terminally differentiated effector memory CD45RA+ cells. The method was immunoSEQ multiplex PCR; TCRdb's version includes in-frame clones alone and lacks a portion of them. The sample yields about 700,000 clones, about 91% seen once. Specimen: naive CD8+ T cells sorted from blood. The receptors come from a man aged 25-45 years in good health.

CDR3 region: CASSQHVGNQPQHF. CDR3 in DNA: TGTGCCAGCAGCCAGCACGTGGGTAATCAGCCCCAGCATTTT. The chain links TRBV27 to TRBJ1-5; no clear D gene. The CDR3 loop spans 14 amino acids. Germline V gene sequence: CDR1 MNHEY, CDR2 SMNVEV (reference sequence). The ends were cut back, 6 bases at V and 4 bases at J, with 13 bases in the middle.

This clone came up once. V usage is TRBV10-3 and J usage is TRBJ2-5; D is uncertain. Germline V gives CDR1 ENHRY, CDR2 SYGVKD. This CDR3 has 13 amino acids. Trimming cost V 10 bases and J 2 bases, with 14 bases left between them. Written as DNA, the CDR3 is TGTGCCACCGCGATTGGGGTTCAAGAGACCCAGTACTTC. Amino acid sequence: CATAIGVQETQYF.

The rearrangement links TRBV4-1 to TRBJ2-7, with 8 bases lining up with TRBD1. This CDR3 region has 16 residues. The germline CDR1 and CDR2 sequences are MGHRA and YSYEKL. Losses at the gene ends were 4 bases for V and 3 bases for J; bases not matched to a gene: 11. The CDR3 protein is CASSLRETGGNYEQYF. The DNA of the CDR3 is TGCGCCAGCAGCCTGAGAGAAACAGGGGGAAACTACGAGCAGTACTTC.

The chain recombines TRBV7-9 with TRBJ2-7; 8 bases map to TRBD2. Germline loops: CDR1 SEHNR, CDR2 FQNEAQ (reference sequence). The V segment lost 6 bases and the J segment 3 bases; nucleotides outside the gene matches: 10. CDR3 size: 15 residues. The CDR3: CASSPNRTSGYEQYF. The CDR3 DNA reads TGTGCCAGCAGTCCCAATCGCACTAGCGGCTACGAGCAGTACTTC.

V is TRBV9 and J is TRBJ2-1, with D hard to call. Germline loops: CDR1 SGDLS, CDR2 YYNGEE. The CDR3 runs to 14 residues. V shed 0 bases and J shed 7 bases, with 11 bases lying between them. The CDR3 is CASSVEISRNEQFF. Here the CDR3 DNA reads TGTGCCAGCAGCGTAGAGATTAGCCGGAATGAGCAGTTCTTC. Variable domain in full (rest from reference TRBV9 and TRBJ2-1): DSGVTQTPKHLITATGQRVTLRCSPRSGDLSVYWYQQSLDQGLQFLIQYYNGEERAKGNILERFSAQQFPDLHSELNLSSLELGDSALYFCASSVEISRNEQFFGPGTRLTVL.

This chain joins TRBV10-1 and TRBJ2-1; 8 bases fit TRBD2. V dropped 2 bases and J dropped 8; count of bases not matched to a gene: 8. The CDR3 spans 15 residues. Germline V gene sequence: CDR1 WNHNN, CDR2 SYGVQD (reference sequence). CDR3 protein: CASSERTSRVDEQFF. For the CDR3, the DNA is TGCGCCAGCAGTGAGCGGACTAGCCGGGTAGATGAGCAGTTCTTC.

The CDR3 loop reads CASSDPTDEQFF. As DNA, the CDR3 is TGTGCCAGCAGCGATCCAACCGATGAGCAGTTCTTC. The genes are TRBV9 and TRBJ2-1; D gene unclear. Germline lookup yields CDR1 SGDLS and CDR2 YYNGEE. The CDR3 is 12 amino acids. V was pared by 3 bases and J by 8 bases, with 9 bases between.

The gene calls are TRBV28 and TRBJ1-4; D not resolved. The length of the CDR3 is 13 residues. Trimming stripped 3 bases from V and 6 bases from J, with 8 bases between. Germline V lookup: CDR1 MDHEN, CDR2 SYDVKM. CDR3 sequence reads: CASSFRAHEKLFF. The CDR3 coding sequence is TGTGCCAGCAGTTTCCGGGCCCATGAAAAACTGTTTTTT.

The chain links TRBV27 to TRBJ2-5; D gene ambiguous. Germline V gene sequence: CDR1 MNHEY, CDR2 SMNVEV (reference sequence). V lost 4 bases and J lost 3, with 15 bases in between. The CDR3 has 15 residues. CDR3 DNA: TGTGCCAGCAGTTACCATCCGGACGGCAAAGAGACCCAGTACTTC. This gives the protein CASSYHPDGKETQYF.

The chain employs TRBV10-3 and TRBJ1-5, with a weak D call TRBD1 (5 bases). Germline CDR1 is ENHRY and CDR2 is SYGVKD. V gave up 10 bases and J gave up 0 bases, with 10 bases separating them. This CDR3 is 13 amino acids long. The DNA of the CDR3 is TGTGCCACCGGGGGGGATAGCAATCAGCCCCAGCATTTT. Residues: CATGGDSNQPQHF.

The chain joins TRBV30 to TRBJ2-5; D remains unclear. Trimming removed 5 bases from V and 5 bases from J, with 18 bases in between. This CDR3 spans 14 amino acids. The germline V gene encodes CDR1 GTSNPN and CDR2 SVGIG (reference sequence). CDR3 bases: TGTGCCTGGGCCCTCGGTAGCTCCAGGGAGACCCAGTACTTC. Encoded protein: CAWALGSSRETQYF.

Details on this clone: The same CDR3 arises from other DNA sequences in this sample as well. The rearrangement links TRBV13 to TRBJ2-7, with TRBD2 matching over 8 bases. The V gene's germline CDR1 is PRHDT and CDR2 FYEKMQ (reference sequence). The junction had 2 bases not matched to a gene; V was cut back by 0 bases and J by 1 base. CDR3 size: 15 residues. CDR3 sequence: CASSLGAGGSYEQYF. For the CDR3, the DNA is TGTGCCAGCAGCTTAGGGGCGGGAGGATCCTACGAGCAGTACTTC.

The rearrangement links TRBV4-1 to TRBJ2-5, with a possible D match to TRBD2 (7 bases). This CDR3 comprises 15 residues. Between the trimmed V and J ends, which lost 1 base and 4 bases, there was a span of 13 bases. The germline gives CDR1 MGHRA, CDR2 YSYEKL. The CDR3 protein is CASSQGSGGAETQYF. The CDR3 DNA reads as TGCGCCAGCAGCCAAGGGTCGGGGGGCGCAGAGACCCAGTACTTC.

This sequence joins TRBV27 and TRBJ2-7, with TRBD2 matching over 10 bases. This CDR3 contains 17 residues. The germline V gene has CDR1 MNHEY and CDR2 SMNVEV (reference sequence). Losses at the gene ends were 2 bases for V and 8 bases for J; bases not matched to a gene: 15. The CDR3 sequence: CASSLNQPGLASSKQYF. In DNA, the CDR3 is TGTGCCAGCAGTTTAAACCAACCGGGACTAGCGAGTAGCAAGCAGTACTTC.

The V gene is TRBV4-1, the J gene TRBJ1-4; D is uncertain. Trimming pared 0 bases from V and 3 bases from J, leaving 14 bases between. The CDR3 length is 17 residues. CDR1 and CDR2 (germline): MGHRA, YSYEKL. CDR3 DNA: TGCGCCAGCAGCCAAGAAGTTCGGGTGGCCTCTAATGAAAAACTGTTTTTT. As protein: CASSQEVRVASNEKLFF.

The chain recombines TRBV4-1 with TRBJ1-3; D may be TRBD1 (5 bases). The CDR3 spans 15 residues. Germline V gene data show CDR1 as MGHRA and CDR2 as YSYEKL. V was cut by 2 bases and J by 7 bases, with 15 bases left in between. CDR3 nucleotides: TGCGCCAGCAGCCAAAAGGGACTGTCGCGGAACACCATATATTTT. Protein product: CASSQKGLSRNTIYF.

A remark on this clone: Other DNA sequences in this specimen translate into the identical CDR3. This chain connects TRBV29-1 to TRBJ2-7; 7 nucleotides line up with TRBD2. CDR1 is SQVTM and CDR2 is ANQGSEA in the germline V gene. J gave up 4 bases and V 4 bases, and 4 bases lay outside the gene matches. This CDR3 region has 12 residues. The CDR3 here is CSVVVGGYEQYF. In DNA form, the CDR3 reads TGCAGCGTTGTAGTCGGGGGGTACGAGCAGTACTTC.

About this clone: Other DNA sequences in this specimen translate into the identical CDR3. This chain joins TRBV9 and TRBJ2-1, with a possible D match to TRBD2 (6 bases). The germline V gene has CDR1 SGDLS and CDR2 YYNGEE. The CDR3 is made up of 14 amino acids. V gave up 2 bases and J gave up 3 bases, with 9 bases separating them. The DNA of the CDR3 is TGTGCCAGCAGCGTGGAGGGAGACTACAATGAGCAGTTCTTC. It translates to CASSVEGDYNEQFF.

The chain uses TRBV7-9 and TRBJ1-1, with 7 bases that match TRBD1. CDR1 SEHNR and CDR2 FQNEAQ come from the germline V gene (reference sequence). V gave up 2 bases and J gave up 1 base; unmatched junction bases: 4. There are 15 residues in the CDR3. The CDR3 spells CASSLSRGPNTEAFF. DNA for the CDR3: TGTGCCAGCAGCTTATCTAGGGGGCCGAACACTGAAGCTTTCTTT.

The CDR3 nucleotides are TGTGCCAGCAGCCCCGTCGGGGAGCTGTTTTTT. Its translation is CASSPVGELFF. This chain joins TRBV7-8 and TRBJ2-2; D ambiguous. The V gene lost 5 bases and the J gene lost 7 bases, with 5 bases spanning the gap. The germline V gene encodes CDR1 SGHVS and CDR2 FQNEAQ. The CDR3 sequence is 11 residues long.

With regard to this clone: The junction departs from germline at one end; a sequencing error may be responsible. This sequence joins TRBV15 and TRBJ2-1; D gene uncertain. Germline CDR1 and CDR2: LNHNV and YYDKDF (reference sequence). The CDR3 runs to 18 residues. CDR3 sequence (DNA): TGTACCACCAGCAGAGATAGATCCGGCGTCCGGCTCCTGGGGGAGCAGTTCTTC. Translating gives CTTSRDRSGVRLLGEQFF.

This CDR3 is CASSQGEGLSYDSGANVLTF. CDR3 DNA sequence: TGCGCCAGCAGCCAAGGGGAGGGCCTTTCCTACGATTCTGGGGCCAACGTCCTGACTTTC. This chain connects TRBV4-1 to TRBJ2-6; 7 bases align to TRBD2. V lost 1 base, J lost 1 base, and 13 bases stayed unmatched. CDR1 MGHRA and CDR2 YSYEKL come from the germline V gene. This CDR3 has 20 amino acids.

The rearrangement uses TRBV7-9 and TRBJ2-4; 8 bases fit TRBD1. The CDR3 length is 16 residues. CDR1 and CDR2 from the germline V gene are SEHNR and FQNEAQ (reference sequence). V gave up 3 bases and J gave up 0 bases; unmatched junction bases: 4. The CDR3 loop is CASSFSGGQAKNIQYF. The CDR3 DNA sequence: TGTGCCAGCAGCTTTTCAGGGGGCCAAGCCAAAAACATTCAGTACTTC.

The V call is TRBV4-1, the J call TRBJ2-7; the D is unclear. Trimming removed 1 base from V and 9 bases from J, with 7 bases in between. Germline V gene data show CDR1 as MGHRA and CDR2 as YSYEKL. CDR3 length: 11 amino acids. The CDR3 loop reads CASSQGPLQYF. CDR3 DNA sequence: TGCGCCAGCAGCCAAGGACCGCTGCAGTACTTC.

As DNA, the CDR3 is TGCGCCAGCAGCTTGGTCGGGGGGGACGGAGATACGCAGTATTTT. This encodes CASSLVGGDGDTQYF. The rearrangement joins TRBV5-1 to TRBJ2-3; TRBD2 aligns across 8 bases. Trimming removed 0 bases from V and 5 bases from J; junction bases left unmatched: 5. This CDR3 is 15 amino acids long. The germline gives CDR1 SGHRS, CDR2 YFSETQ.

This rearrangement joins TRBV7-2 to TRBJ2-5; D remains unclear. The CDR3 spans 12 residues. The V gene's germline CDR1 is SGHTA and CDR2 FQGNSA. V dropped 6 bases and J dropped 5 bases, with 10 bases sitting between them. The CDR3 protein is CASRLLGETQYF. Written as DNA, the CDR3 is TGTGCCAGCAGGCTCCTGGGGGAGACCCAGTACTTC. Drawing the rest from reference TRBV7-2 and TRBJ2-5, the complete variable domain is GAGVSQSPSNKVTEKGKDVELRCDPISGHTALYWYRQSLGQGLEFLIYFQGNSAPDKSGLPSDRFSAERTGGSVSTLTIQRTQQEDSAVYLCASRLLGETQYFGPGTRLLVL.

This clone was observed a single time. This chain connects TRBV21-1 to TRBJ2-7; TRBD2 is the table's D call and was not checked against the DNA. TRBV21-1 is a documented pseudogene. The CDR3 has 18 amino acids. The CDR3 DNA reads as TGTGCCAGCAGCAAATTGTGGGTAGCGGGGGAGGAATTCTACGAGCAGTACTTC. Its translation: CASSKLWVAGEEFYEQYF.

This clone was counted a few times. The rearrangement links TRBV6-5 to TRBJ2-2; TRBD1 might be the D (5 bases). V lost 2 bases to trimming and J lost 2 bases, with 6 bases between them. CDR3 length: 14 amino acids. CDR1 is MNHEY, CDR2 SVGAGI, per germline. The CDR3 DNA sequence: TGTGCCAGCAGTTACGGACATAACACCGGGGAGCTGTTTTTT. It specifies CASSYGHNTGELFF.